This section outlines one T cell receptor beta chain sequence together with its context. No antigen is known for it. Per-base qualities were not stored, and no clone one base away is much larger. The receptor library was made with the immunoSEQ multiplex PCR assay. The multiplex PCR relied on a mix of 60 forward primers for TCR Vbeta segments and 13 reverse primers for TCR Jbeta segments. The CDR3 region of rearranged TCR beta genes was amplified from genomic DNA by a multiplex PCR assay. The amplified TCR beta libraries were sequenced on the Illumina HiSeq System as 87-base-pair reads. On the authors' methods: A later analysis counted approximately 76 million unique TCR beta chains across the 666 repertoires, and roughly 10 million of these chains were shared by at least two donors. To remove PCR and sequencing errors, raw reads were error-corrected and collapsed into unique sequences using a nearest-neighbor algorithm that merged closely related sequences. V, D and J gene segments were assigned by aligning CDR3 sequences to IMGT reference sequences. For a sequence to be retained, a match of at least six nucleotides to both a V gene segment and a J gene segment was required. A rearrangement counted as productive if the CDR3 had no stop codons and remained in frame with V and J, and every other rearrangement counted as non-productive. Following IMGT convention, CDR3 was defined as the stretch from the second conserved V-encoded cysteine to the conserved J-encoded phenylalanine. The earlier analysis of roughly 590 of the donors excluded sequences that lacked an unambiguous match to a single V gene segment. An earlier analysis of approximately 590 of the donors called V segments functional above 56.7% productive rearrangements and segregating when the between-donor standard deviation exceeded 5%. To diagnose cytomegalovirus status from the catalog of TCR beta chain sequences, a statistical classification framework was built. In a later analysis, V and J genes were assigned by comparing TCR nucleotide sequences against IMGT/GENE-DB human TR gene sequences. In a later analysis, CDR3 sequences and most-parsimonious VDJ recombination scenarios were assigned using the TCRdist pipeline. A later analysis defined each TCR beta chain by its CDR3 amino acid sequence plus V-gene family, and excluded reads lacking a unique V-gene family. In a later analysis, a few hundred highly shared, low-generation-probability nucleotide sequences were removed to address suspected cross-contamination and a sequencing artifact. In a later analysis, a clonal expansion index was calculated for each public chain from normalized within-repertoire ranks of inferred template counts. A later analysis computed generation probabilities with a VDJ recombination model fitted to out-of-frame rearrangements, and checked the results against IGoR. In a later analysis, TCR-TCR, TCR-HLA and TCR-CMV co-occurrence was scored with hypergeometric tests, and a repertoire-size bias correction was applied to TCR pairs. False discovery rates were estimated in a later analysis by permuting HLA or CMV assignments 20 times. In a later analysis, co-occurring TCRs were grouped using DBSCAN, with TCRdist sequence similarity added in when clustering inside HLA-allele-positive subsets. For co-occurrence clustering, repertoires with fewer than 30,000 or more than 120,000 public chains were excluded, along with a handful of repertoires with anomalous nucleotide sharing. TCRdb provides this immuneACCESS table in a form limited to in-frame rearrangements. Some clones are lacking; in checked studies, under half of them reflect an unresolved V gene, and why the rest are absent is not known. V and J calls and clone size follow that table, whereas D and trimming were derived from the DNA. For this sample there are some 170,000 clones; about 86% appear just once. The ten biggest clones cover about 2.3% of the sample.

The data stem from a study of cytomegalovirus exposure and HLA in healthy donors (dated by TCRdb to about 2017). At the level of the whole study: An earlier analysis of roughly 570 of the donors reported about 300 Gb of sequence data and 95 million to 130 million unique TCR beta sequences obtained from roughly 170 million T cells. About 300 gigabases of sequencing data and 70 million to 100 million unique TCR sequences were included in an early release covering about 600 HLA-typed donors. Of the roughly 400 genotyped donors, about 80% fell in the genetic ancestry cluster associated with self-reported Caucasian donors. The study aimed to test whether signatures of past pathogen exposure could be identified by cataloging public T cell receptors. The study used immunosequencing to profile the T cell repertoires of hundreds of subjects and linked those repertoires to cytomegalovirus serostatus. Along with the 666-subject first cohort, a separate validation cohort of over 90 different subjects was used. To predict cytomegalovirus infection status, the study brought together high-throughput TCR immunosequencing, statistical association of individual TCRs with disease status, and machine learning. To study patterns of TCR occurrence, a later analysis re-analyzed previously published TCR beta repertoires from just over 650 donors and added high-resolution HLA genotyping. The later analysis used no new phenotypic data to find candidate immune exposures, relying instead on TCR beta sequences and their occurrence across donors. In an earlier analysis of roughly 600 of the donors, high-throughput TCR beta sequencing was used to judge whether each TCR beta V gene segment behaved as functional or pseudogenic. Donor age, sex, ethnicity and CMV serostatus were compiled alongside the repertoire data. In a later genetic analysis, genome-wide SNP genotypes for about 60% of the 666 donors were used, and that subset was treated as a discovery cohort. All discovery cohort repertoires had been generated using a single sequencing platform. Both class I and class II loci were covered by HLA typing, at four-digit resolution. Typing coverage differed by locus: A, B, C, DRB1 and DQB1 were typed in roughly 620-640 donors, DQA1 in about 510, DPA1 in approximately 600, and DPB1 in around 440. Four or five DR-DQ haplotypes were handled as single units for association and clustering, since linkage in the cohort was strong. Among around 400 genotyped donors of the cohort, an average of about 240,000 unique TCR beta nucleotide sequences was sequenced per donor, of which 15% to 20% were non-productive. General study outcomes and caveats: The study listed 170 or so TCR beta chains as associated with cytomegalovirus. In both the original and validation cohorts, the classifier was reported to diagnose cytomegalovirus status with high specificity and sensitivity. While some public TCRs were present in many individuals, most TCR sequences turned up only very rarely across donors. The presence/absence analyses assumed that sequencing depth was roughly uniform across donors, and that assumption may not be true. The authors suggested that the approach could potentially be extended to other disease states and immunological phenotypes. Correlated functional status among segregating V segments might be attributable to linkage disequilibrium, but an unknown experimental factor could not be ruled out. A cluster of highly shared sequence variants was judged likely to represent a technical artifact of the sequencing pipeline. At a false discovery rate of 0.05, a later analysis linked 16,000 or so TCR beta sequences to specific HLA alleles. The earlier analysis of about 600 of the donors excluded approximately 15 rarely observed V segments, including chromosome 9 orphons, because counts were too low. Compared with the 666-donor mean, donors in an Asian-associated ancestry cluster had fewer N-insertions in productive TCRs, according to a later genetic analysis. Compared with equally common non-associated chains, HLA-associated TCR beta chains in a later analysis were more clonally expanded and had lower generation probabilities. Strong co-occurrence of HLA alleles, especially DR and DQ, made assigning TCR associations to individual alleles difficult. The cohort was sequenced for TCR beta chains only, and without alpha or paired-chain data the features that could be detected were limited. According to a later analysis, most CMV-associated TCR beta chains appeared to be HLA-restricted, and the HLA associations seemed to be driven largely by CMV exposure. In vitro tests confirmed that three of the cytomegalovirus-associated TCR beta chains recognize cytomegalovirus antigens. Because some donors lacked HLA typing at each locus, the association tests relied only on the typed subset. In a later genetic analysis, a missense DCLRE1C variant was associated with V-gene and J-gene trimming of TCR beta chains, and the association was replicated in an independent cohort. An earlier analysis of some 590 of the donors showed that most TCR beta V segments appeared in productive rearrangements either about 87% or about 30% of the time, which broadly matched IMGT annotations. Immune exposure information for the cohort was limited to CMV serostatus. A later analysis found that TCR association rates varied across HLA loci, with DRB1 alleles showing the most associated TCRs and HLA-C alleles the fewest. A later analysis reported that several top co-occurrence clusters appeared linked to parvovirus B19, influenza, CMV and Epstein-Barr virus. A further reported finding was that TCR beta sequences accurately predicted the HLA-A and HLA-B alleles for most subjects in the first cohort.

The cohort was made up of under 800 healthy bone marrow donors. All cohort members were sampled while nominally healthy, although unrecorded immune exposures were likely present. The donor tested CMV seronegative, placing the donor among the 352 seronegative members of the cohort. Every donor gave a peripheral blood sample, and the peripheral blood mononuclear cells from that sample were used for TCR beta sequencing. Genomic DNA was extracted from the blood cell samples with the Qiagen DNeasy Blood Extraction Kit. The sample taken for sequencing was PBMCs. The receptor's source is a woman aged 30 to 39 in good health and CMV-seronegative.

The CDR3 protein: CAVQDGQGNNSPLHF. DNA sequence: TGTGCCGTACAAGACGGACAGGGCAATAATTCACCCCTCCACTTT. In this chain, TRBV6-6 is recombined with TRBJ1-6, with TRBD1 identical over 8 junction bases. The CDR3 measures 15 amino acids from cysteine to phenylalanine. CDR3 DNA is the only sequence kept; it has 45 bases, read in frame from the first base. Trimming leaves V shorter by 11 bases and J shorter by 5 bases, with the junction holding 11 bases beyond the gene matches. From the germline V gene (reference sequence), CDR1 is MNHNY and CDR2 is SVGAGI.